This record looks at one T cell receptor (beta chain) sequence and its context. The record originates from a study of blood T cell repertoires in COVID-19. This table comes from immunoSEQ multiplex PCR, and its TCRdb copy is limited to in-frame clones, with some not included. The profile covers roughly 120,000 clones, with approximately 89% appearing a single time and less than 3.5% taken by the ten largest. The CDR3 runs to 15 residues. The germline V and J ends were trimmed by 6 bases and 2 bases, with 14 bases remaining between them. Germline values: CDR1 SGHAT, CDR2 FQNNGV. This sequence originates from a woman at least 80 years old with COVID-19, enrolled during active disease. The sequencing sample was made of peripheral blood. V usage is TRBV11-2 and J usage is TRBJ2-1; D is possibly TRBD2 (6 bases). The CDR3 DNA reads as TGTGCCAGCAGGACGGGACTTGGGACCTACAATGAGCAGTTCTTC. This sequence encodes CASRTGLGTYNEQFF. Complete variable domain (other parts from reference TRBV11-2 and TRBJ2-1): EAGVAQSPRYKIIEKRQSVAFWCNPISGHATLYWYQQILGQGPKLLIQFQNNGVVDDSQLPKDRFSAERLKGVDSTLKIQPAKLEDSAVYLCASRTGLGTYNEQFFGPGTRLTVL.